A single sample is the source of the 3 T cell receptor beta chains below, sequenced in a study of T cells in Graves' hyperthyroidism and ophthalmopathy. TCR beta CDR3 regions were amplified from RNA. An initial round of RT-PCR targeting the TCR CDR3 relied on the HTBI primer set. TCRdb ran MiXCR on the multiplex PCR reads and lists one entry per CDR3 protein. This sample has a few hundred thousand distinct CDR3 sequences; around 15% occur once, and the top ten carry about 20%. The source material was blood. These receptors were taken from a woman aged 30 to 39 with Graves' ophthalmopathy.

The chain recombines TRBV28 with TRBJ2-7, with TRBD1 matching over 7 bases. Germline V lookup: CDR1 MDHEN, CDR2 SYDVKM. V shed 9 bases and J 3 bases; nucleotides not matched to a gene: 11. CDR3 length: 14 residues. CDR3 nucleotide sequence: TGTGCCAGACATACAGGGGCCCCTGTCTACGAGCAGTACTTC. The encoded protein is CARHTGAPVYEQYF.

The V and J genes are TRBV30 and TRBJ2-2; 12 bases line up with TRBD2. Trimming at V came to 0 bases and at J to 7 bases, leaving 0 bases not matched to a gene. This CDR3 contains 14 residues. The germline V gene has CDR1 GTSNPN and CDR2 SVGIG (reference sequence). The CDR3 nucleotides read TGTGCCTGGAGTGTACTAGCGGGGGGCGGGGAGCTGTTTTTT. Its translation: CAWSVLAGGGELFF.

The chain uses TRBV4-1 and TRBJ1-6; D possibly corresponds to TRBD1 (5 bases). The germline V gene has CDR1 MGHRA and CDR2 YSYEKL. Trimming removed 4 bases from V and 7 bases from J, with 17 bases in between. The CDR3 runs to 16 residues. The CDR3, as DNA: TGCGCCAGCAGCCGCAGAATAGTGGAGGGGAATTCACCCCTCCACTTT. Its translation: CASSRRIVEGNSPLHF.